This T cell receptor beta chain was sequenced for a study of siplizumab effects on memory and regulatory T cells. General study results and limits: Phenotypic classification as naive or memory proved unattainable for roughly 75-97% of proliferating CD4+ or CD8+ clones.

This clone came up once. Its antigen remains unknown. Germline values: CDR1 SGHAT, CDR2 FQNNGV. V lost 1 base, J lost 7 bases, and 10 bases lay in between. This CDR3 has 14 residues. Around 10^5 TCR templates per sample were assayed. TCRdb keeps only in-frame clones here, not all; method: immunoSEQ multiplex PCR. The table has over 100,000 clones, under 95% seen once. The sequenced sample consisted of Tregs sorted from blood. The genes are TRBV11-2 and TRBJ1-4; possibly TRBD1 for D (5 bases). The sequence was obtained from a human donor in good health. CDR3 in amino acids: CASSLGRGGEKLFF. Written as DNA, the CDR3 is TGTGCCAGCAGCTTAGGAAGGGGCGGTGAAAAACTGTTTTTT.